This T cell receptor (beta chain) was retrieved from a study of post-analysis software for immune sequencing data. Study summary: Relapsing-remitting, secondary progressive and progressive-relapsing forms made up the multiple sclerosis disease courses. Study-level results: Samples made in the same batch grouped tightly together by F measure. About five TRBV segments occurring more often in patients than controls included TRBV5-6, TRBV5-1 and TRBV20-1. When compared against controls, multiple sclerosis patients showed significantly lower normalized Chao1 diversity.

The CDR3 loop spans 12 amino acids. CDR1 DFQATT and CDR2 SNEGSKA come from the germline V gene (reference sequence). Carried by the TCR beta cDNA libraries were unique molecular identifiers. Between about 0.95 and 11 million T cells gave rise to some 450,000 cDNA molecules. TCRdb processed the PCR reads anew with MiXCR; each CDR3 protein has one entry. This sample has about 200,000 distinct CDR3 sequences, with over 25% found just once. As regards this clonotype: What it binds is not known. This could be a read error, since a much larger clone is one nucleotide away.

This TCR came from a girl between 2 and 17 years old with multiple sclerosis. The chain combines TRBV20-1 with TRBJ2-7; perhaps TRBD1 as D (5 bases). The sequencing sample was made of blood. The CDR3, as DNA: TGCAGTGCTAGAGATCAGGGCTACGAGAAGTACTTC. This translates into CSARDQGYEKYF.